This TCR beta chain was obtained from a study of T cells after yellow fever vaccination (dated by TCRdb to about 2019). A note on the overall study: The SMART-Seq v4 Ultra Low Input RNA kit was used to prepare libraries from fractions with low cell numbers. To follow T-cell clones before and after both primary and booster YFV17D yellow fever vaccination, bulk TCR alpha and beta repertoires underwent longitudinal sequencing. Two healthy male donors, one aged 18 to 29 and one aged 30 to 40 years, were included in the cohort. Blood was drawn at multiple timepoints before and after primary and secondary immunization, with bulk PBMC replicates and cell subsets isolated. The full study reports these points: A small share of clonotypes was detected in both CD4 and CD8 compartments, with the overlap likely arising from convergent recombination. After the booster, most of the clones that had expanded following primary vaccination were detected again (almost 98% of CD4 and roughly 90% of CD8), which suggests that memory was broadly maintained. The secondary T-cell response was weaker than the primary response but faster, peaking on day 5 instead of day 15. Because abundant contaminating clonotypes from the bulk population could be contained in FACS-sorted repertoires, computational filtering was required. Only a couple of donors were included in the study, so the extent to which the findings can be generalized is limited.

Per the publication, the treatment or condition label means: live attenuated yellow fever vaccine strain. At each blood-draw timepoint, two biological replicates of bulk PBMCs were collected. A standard Ficoll-Paque protocol was used to isolate PBMCs from peripheral blood. TriZol was used to extract RNA from bulk PBMCs, CD4 and CD8 fractions, and dextramer-positive and dextramer-negative fractions. TCR cDNA was made using 5'RACE template switching, a step that added a universal primer site and unique molecular identifiers. cDNA synthesis was primed from both the TCR alpha and TCR beta constant segments. Libraries were amplified in two PCR steps, with sample barcodes and sequencing adapters added in the second step. Sequencing of libraries was done on Illumina HiSeq 2500 (2x100 bp) or NovaSeq (2x150 bp). Per the original workflow: MIGEC handled demultiplexing of reads and collapsing into UMI consensus sequences, while MiXCR performed V(D)J alignment. Vaccine-responding clonotypes were defined with edgeR using replicate PBMC samples, requiring FDR below 0.01 and a log2 fold change above 5 up to day 15. CD4 or CD8 identity was assigned to each bulk clonotype according to whether the clonotype was present at higher abundance in the sequenced CD4 repertoire or the sequenced CD8 repertoire. The public reads were reanalyzed by TCRdb: fastp trimming at Q25, MiXCR alignment, in-frame beta chains only. CDR3 protein sequences are deduplicated, and each keeps its most common genes and DNA. TCRdb assigned the V and J calls; the authors' analysis was not used. This sample holds around 400,000 distinct CDR3 sequences; around 10% were observed only once. About 17% of the sample goes to the ten largest clones.

On this clonotype itself: What antigen it recognizes has not been identified. Base qualities are not recorded, but no much larger clone differs from it by a single base.

The junction shows trimming of 3 bases on V and 5 bases on J, plus 24 bases between the germline ends. Sequences SGHAT (CDR1) and FQNNGV (CDR2) are obtained from the germline V gene. The CDR3 numbers 18 residues from cysteine through phenylalanine. This entry keeps only the CDR3 DNA: 54 bases, framed from base 1. This TCR came from a man aged 18 to 29 who received the YFV17D yellow fever vaccine. This sequence uses TRBV11-2 and TRBJ2-3, with TRBD2 tentatively as D gene (5 bases match). Sample: PBMCs, taken on the day of the first yellow fever vaccination. The sequence in DNA is TGTGCCAGCAGCTTTCTTGGTTTGAGCGGCTCCACTATAGATACGCAGTATTTT. Its coded protein is CASSFLGLSGSTIDTQYF.